The 3 T cell receptor beta chains below come from one sample, sequenced in a study of T cells in Graves' hyperthyroidism and ophthalmopathy. Template material for amplifying TCR beta CDR3 regions consisted of RNA transcripts. The HTBI set primed first-round TCR CDR3 RT-PCR. From the multiplex PCR reads, TCRdb called clonotypes with MiXCR, one entry per CDR3 protein. The table records about 680,000 distinct CDR3 sequences, just over 35% of them present only once. The sequenced sample was blood. The source is a woman between 35 and 50 years old with Graves' hyperthyroidism.

The V gene is TRBV10-3, the J gene TRBJ1-1; D is uncertain. Germline V CDR1 and CDR2: ENHRY, SYGVKD. This CDR3 contains 14 residues. Trimming left V 10 bases short and J 2 bases short, with 17 bases between. As DNA, the CDR3 is TGTGCCACCAGGCCACCTAGCCGAAACACTGAAGCTTTCTTT. Translated, it gives CATRPPSRNTEAFF.

This clonotype has at least ten counts. The chain has TRBV28 and TRBJ1-4; D is unresolved. This CDR3 region has 14 residues. V was cut by 3 bases and J by 0 bases, with 5 bases left in between. CDR1 is MDHEN and CDR2 is SYDVKM in the germline V gene. CDR3 residues: CASSLATTNEKLFF. The CDR3 DNA sequence: TGTGCCAGCAGTTTGGCAACAACTAATGAAAAACTGTTTTTT. The complete variable domain, with remaining parts taken from reference TRBV28 and TRBJ1-4, reads DVKVTQSSRYLVKRTGEKVFLECVQDMDHENMFWYRQDPGLGLRLIYFSYDVKMKEKGDIPEGYSVSREKKERFSLILESASTNQTSMYLCASSLATTNEKLFFGSGTQLSVL.

Points on this clonotype: Its ends do not fully match the called genes, so a read error is possible. V is TRBV20-1 and J is TRBJ2-2; D might be TRBD2 (5 bases). Germline CDR1 reads DFQATT; CDR2 reads SNEGSKA (reference sequence). CDR3 length: 12 residues. In DNA, the CDR3 is TGCAGTACTAGAGACCCCAACGGGGAGCTGTTTTTT. Amino acid sequence: CSTRDPNGELFF.